Each of the 23 T cell receptor beta chains below was sequenced from the same sample in a study of control samples from healthy donors and cancer patients. Here immunoSEQ multiplex PCR was the method, and the copy in TCRdb shows in-frame clones only, minus some. The data show 95,000 to 150,000 clones, more than 85% seen once. The sample was blood. The receptors originated from a man aged 18 to 30 in good health.

The rearrangement links TRBV18 to TRBJ1-5, with 10 bases that match TRBD1. Germline V gene sequence: CDR1 KGHSH, CDR2 LQKENI. This CDR3 is built from 15 residues. The junction had 5 bases not matched to a gene; V was cut back by 0 bases and J by 9 bases. Here the CDR3 reads CASSPPGTGVGPQHF. CDR3 bases: TGTGCCAGCTCACCACCCGGGACAGGGGTTGGGCCCCAGCATTTT.

V is TRBV7-8 and J is TRBJ2-3; 8 bases map to TRBD2. Germline CDR1 reads SGHVS; CDR2 reads FQNEAQ. Losses at the gene ends were 0 bases for V and 0 bases for J; bases not matched to a gene: 14. CDR3 size: 20 residues. In nucleotides, the CDR3 is TGTGCCAGCAGCTTAGCACTCTCGCTGGCCCCGGGAGGGAGCACAGATACGCAGTATTTT. This sequence encodes CASSLALSLAPGGSTDTQYF.

V usage is TRBV9 and J usage is TRBJ2-1; tentatively, D is TRBD1 or TRBD2 (5 bases each). Per the germline V gene, CDR1 is SGDLS and CDR2 is YYNGEE. There are 14 residues in the CDR3. Trimming left V 4 bases short and J 3 bases short, with 11 bases between. The CDR3 sequence: CASSPGTFYNEQFF. As DNA, the CDR3 is TGTGCCAGCAGCCCAGGGACCTTCTACAATGAGCAGTTCTTC.

This clone was seen a handful of times. The gene calls are TRBV28 and TRBJ1-3; TRBD1 matches at 7 bases. CDR1 and CDR2 from the germline V gene are MDHEN and SYDVKM. This CDR3 comprises 15 residues. V lost 6 bases to trimming and J lost 3 bases; unmatched junction nucleotides: 8. CDR3 DNA sequence: TGTGCCAGCAGGGAGGGGGCCGGGGTTGGAAACACCATATATTTT. Residues: CASREGAGVGNTIYF.

The chain is built from TRBV7-8 and TRBJ2-1; possible D gene TRBD2, 5 bases. CDR1 is SGHVS and CDR2 is FQNEAQ in the germline V gene. V was shortened by 5 bases and J by 1 base, with 12 bases between the two germline ends. The CDR3 has 15 amino acids. CDR3 loop: CASSPSGRSYNEQFF. CDR3 coding DNA: TGTGCCAGCAGCCCTTCTGGGAGATCCTACAATGAGCAGTTCTTC.

The V gene is TRBV27, the J gene TRBJ2-3; possible D gene TRBD2, 5 bases. Trimming pared 2 bases from V and 2 bases from J, leaving 17 bases between. This CDR3 has 17 residues. The V gene's germline CDR1 is MNHEY and CDR2 SMNVEV (reference sequence). The CDR3 is CASSLIVRAGTTDTQYF. In DNA, the CDR3 is TGTGCCAGCAGTTTAATCGTCCGGGCGGGTACCACAGATACGCAGTATTTT.

This chain uses TRBV2 with TRBJ2-5; 7 bases line up with TRBD2. The CDR3 extends over 14 amino acids. The germline V gene has CDR1 SNHLY and CDR2 FYNNEI. Trimming took 4 bases from V and 2 from J; bases not matched to a gene: 4. CDR3 nucleotide sequence: TGTGCCAGCAGTGTGGGGGGGGATCAAGAGACCCAGTACTTC. This gives the protein CASSVGGDQETQYF.

This chain uses TRBV19 with TRBJ1-6; D is ambiguous. Germline CDR1 reads LNHDA; CDR2 reads SQIVND (reference sequence). Trimming cost V 4 bases and J 4 bases, with 11 bases left between them. The CDR3 length is 15 residues. The CDR3 here is CASSTSPVYNSPLHF. CDR3 DNA: TGTGCCAGTAGTACCTCTCCGGTTTATAATTCACCCCTCCACTTT.

V usage is TRBV10-3 and J usage is TRBJ1-2; a weak D match, TRBD1 (5 bases). CDR3 length: 13 amino acids. Germline CDR1 reads ENHRY; CDR2 reads SYGVKD. The germline V and J ends were trimmed by 0 bases and 4 bases, with 6 bases remaining between them. CDR3 DNA sequence: TGTGCCATCAGTGAGTCGGGGGGCTATGGCTACACCTTC. It specifies CAISESGGYGYTF.

The rearrangement joins TRBV5-1 to TRBJ2-1, with D unclear. The CDR3 covers 13 residues. The ends were cut back, 1 base at V and 6 bases at J, with 8 bases in the middle. CDR1 is SGHRS and CDR2 is YFSETQ in the germline V gene. CDR3 residues: CASSLWQSNEQFF. The CDR3 bases are TGCGCCAGCAGCTTGTGGCAGAGCAATGAGCAGTTCTTC.

This chain joins TRBV3-1 (or the pseudogene TRBV3-2) and TRBJ1-6; 9 positions agree with TRBD1. CDR3 size: 16 residues. Germline CDR1 and CDR2: LGHDT and YNNKEL (reference sequence). V lost 1 base to trimming and J lost 8 bases; unmatched junction nucleotides: 6. CDR3 in DNA: TGTGCCAGCAGCCAAGCTTTCGGGACAGGGCATTCACCCCTCCACTTT. It yields the protein CASSQAFGTGHSPLHF.

The chain has TRBV19 and TRBJ2-7; D gene unclear. CDR3 length: 12 amino acids. Looked up from germline, CDR1 is LNHDA and CDR2 is SQIVND (reference sequence). Trimming stripped 4 bases from V and 0 bases from J, with 4 bases between. The CDR3 nucleotides are TGTGCCAGTAGTAAAACCTCCTACGAGCAGTACTTC. Encoded protein: CASSKTSYEQYF.

This clone was detected only a few times. The chain joins TRBV7-3 to TRBJ2-5, with 14 bases lining up with TRBD2. The germline V gene encodes CDR1 SGHTA and CDR2 FQGTGA. The CDR3 consists of 16 residues. V lost 5 bases to trimming and J lost 7 bases; unmatched junction nucleotides: 9. In DNA, the CDR3 is TGTGCCAGCAGCCCGAGTGGACTAGCGGGAGGAGGGACCCAGTACTTC. This translates into CASSPSGLAGGGTQYF.

The chain couples TRBV6-4 to TRBJ1-1; D remains ambiguous. Germline values: CDR1 MRHNA, CDR2 SNTAGT. V shed 8 bases and J shed 3 bases, with 19 bases lying between them. The CDR3 covers 15 residues. CDR3 coding DNA: TGTGCCAGCCAGGCCGAAGGCGGGAGGGACACTGAAGCTTTCTTT. Amino acids: CASQAEGGRDTEAFF.

The V call is TRBV5-1, the J call TRBJ2-3, with D hard to call. Germline CDR1 is SGHRS and CDR2 is YFSETQ. The CDR3 contains 16 residues. V gave up 4 bases and J gave up 3 bases, with 18 bases separating them. The CDR3 loop is CASSPLRSGATDTQYF. The CDR3 region has the DNA TGCGCCAGCAGCCCGCTCAGATCTGGAGCAACAGATACGCAGTATTTT. Full variable domain (rest looked up from reference TRBV5-1 and TRBJ2-3): KAGVTQTPRYLIKTRGQQVTLSCSPISGHRSVSWYQQTPGQGLQFLFEYFSETQRNKGNFPGRFSGRQFSNSRSEMNVSTLELGDSALYLCASSPLRSGATDTQYFGPGTRLTVL.

This rearrangement joins TRBV12-3 or TRBV12-4 to TRBJ1-1; D ambiguous. V dropped 2 bases and J dropped 4 bases, with 5 bases sitting between them. The CDR3 consists of 12 residues. The CDR3 coding sequence is TGTGCCAGCAGTTTAATGGGCACTGAAGCTTTCTTT. Its protein is CASSLMGTEAFF.

This clone was observed a few times. The CDR3 here is CASSMGTSGSSYEQYF. CDR3 DNA: TGTGCCAGCAGCATGGGGACTAGCGGGAGTAGCTACGAGCAGTACTTC. The chain has TRBV7-9 and TRBJ2-7; 14 bases align to TRBD2. CDR1 is SEHNR, CDR2 FQNEAQ, per germline (reference sequence). The length of the CDR3 is 16 residues. After removal of 5 bases from V and 3 bases from J, the junction contained 6 bases not matched to a gene.

The CDR3 coding sequence is TGTGCCAGCAGTTTCCCCGGGGCCGGGGAGCTGTTTTTT. Its protein is CASSFPGAGELFF. V is TRBV28 and J is TRBJ2-2; D possibly corresponds to TRBD2 (5 bases). Germline V gene sequence: CDR1 MDHEN, CDR2 SYDVKM. The CDR3 is 13 amino acids. V gave up 3 bases and J gave up 6 bases, with 8 bases separating them.

In its sample, this clone was seen once. J is TRBJ1-1 and V is TRBV27, with TRBD1 as a possible D gene (5 bases). The CDR3 sequence is 13 residues long. V dropped 6 bases and J dropped 5 bases, with 13 bases sitting between them. Germline V gene lookup returns CDR1 MNHEY and CDR2 SMNVEV (reference sequence). The CDR3 DNA sequence: TGTGCCAGCAGCCCGGGACGGATGACTGAAGCTTTCTTT. Protein sequence: CASSPGRMTEAFF.

As to this clone: A read error may produce the germline difference seen at one junction end. J is TRBJ1-5 and V is TRBV10-3; no firm D call. Germline V gene data show CDR1 as ENHRY and CDR2 as SYGVKD. The CDR3 extends over 13 amino acids. The CDR3 coding sequence is TGTGCCATCAGTGAGAGCAGCAATCAGGCCCAGCATTTT. Amino acid sequence: CAISESSNQAQHF.

V gene TRBV5-1 combines with J gene TRBJ1-4; TRBD1 might be the D (5 bases). V dropped 0 bases and J dropped 7 bases, with 7 bases sitting between them. Germline V lookup: CDR1 SGHRS, CDR2 YFSETQ. This CDR3 spans 13 amino acids. The CDR3 region has the DNA TGCGCCAGCAGCTTGGACAGGTTTGAAAAACTGTTTTTT. Translated, it gives CASSLDRFEKLFF. The entire variable domain, with the rest obtained from reference TRBV5-1 and TRBJ1-4, is as follows: KAGVTQTPRYLIKTRGQQVTLSCSPISGHRSVSWYQQTPGQGLQFLFEYFSETQRNKGNFPGRFSGRQFSNSRSEMNVSTLELGDSALYLCASSLDRFEKLFFGSGTQLSVL.

The gene calls are TRBV9 and TRBJ2-1, with 13 positions matching TRBD2. The length of the CDR3 is 17 residues. The germline gives CDR1 SGDLS, CDR2 YYNGEE. The J segment lost 5 bases and the V segment lost 2 bases, leaving 7 bases of the junction unmatched. CDR3 bases: TGTGCCAGCAGCGTCCATTTCGGACTAGCGGGAGACAATGAGCAGTTCTTC. This codes for CASSVHFGLAGDNEQFF.

This clone was observed a single time. The chain combines TRBV7-3 with TRBJ2-7, with 7 positions matching TRBD2. The CDR3 is 13 residues long. J lost 3 bases, V lost 5 bases, and 4 bases had no gene match. CDR1 and CDR2 (germline): SGHTA, FQGTGA. The CDR3 nucleotides are TGTGCCAGCAGCCCGGGGACTATCTACGAGCAGTACTTC. Translated: CASSPGTIYEQYF.